This is a list of T cell receptor beta chains from one sample in a study of Ad26.COV2.S vaccination and SARS-CoV-2 variants. The assay was immunoSEQ multiplex PCR, and TCRdb's table has in-frame clones only and misses some. Of hundreds of thousands of clones listed, about 85% are singletons. The sequenced sample was peripheral blood, obtained in a trial of Ad26.COV2.S vaccine versus placebo. The receptors derive from a person aged 18-65 years who received the Ad26.COV2.S COVID-19 vaccine or a placebo. Both conserved end residues are part of each CDR3. A D gene is named only where the DNA matches it firmly. The size entry is marked missing in some rows and otherwise reads once, few, many or a size class.

v_call: TRBV12-3/TRBV12-4; clone_size: -; d_call: TRBD1; j_call: TRBJ2-1; cdr3_nt: TGTGCCAGCAGGGAGGACAGGAATGAGCAGTTCTTC; cdr3_aa: CASREDRNEQFF
v_call: TRBV24-1; clone_size: -; d_call: TRBD1; j_call: TRBJ2-3; cdr3_nt: TGTGCCACCAGTGACAACAGGGGGTTTTTTGCAGATACGCAGTATTTT; cdr3_aa: CATSDNRGFFADTQYF
v_call: TRBV6-5; clone_size: -; d_call: -; j_call: TRBJ2-1; cdr3_nt: TGTGCCAGCAGACCGAACTCCTACAATGAGCAGTTCTTC; cdr3_aa: CASRPNSYNEQFF
v_call: TRBV13; clone_size: once; d_call: -; j_call: TRBJ2-7; cdr3_nt: TGTGCCAGCAGCGAGAGCTCCTACGAGCAGTACTTC; cdr3_aa: CASSESSYEQYF
v_call: TRBV4-1; clone_size: -; d_call: -; j_call: TRBJ2-7; cdr3_nt: TGCGCCAGCAGCCAAGATGAACGGGTGCCCTACGAGCAGTACTTC; cdr3_aa: CASSQDERVPYEQYF
v_call: TRBV10-3; clone_size: -; d_call: -; j_call: TRBJ1-5; cdr3_nt: TGTGCCATCAGTGATGGTCGGAGGAATCAGCCCCAGCATTTT; cdr3_aa: CAISDGRRNQPQHF
v_call: TRBV25-1; clone_size: -; d_call: -; j_call: TRBJ1-5; cdr3_nt: TGTGCCAGCAGTGCCCCGACAGGCAAGGCCCATAGCAATCAGCCCCAGCATTTT; cdr3_aa: CASSAPTGKAHSNQPQHF
v_call: TRBV9; clone_size: -; d_call: TRBD2; j_call: TRBJ2-3; cdr3_nt: TGTGCCAGCAGCGTAGCTACTAGCGGGGGGGATACGCAGTATTTT; cdr3_aa: CASSVATSGGDTQYF
v_call: TRBV5-4; clone_size: -; d_call: -; j_call: TRBJ1-2; cdr3_nt: TGTGCCAGCAGCCCCGTGGGGGGCTCCAACTATGGCTACACCTTC; cdr3_aa: CASSPVGGSNYGYTF
v_call: TRBV28; clone_size: -; d_call: -; j_call: TRBJ1-1; cdr3_nt: TGTGCCAGCAGTTTAAGGATGCAGGGAGCTTTCTTT; cdr3_aa: CASSLRMQGAFF
v_call: TRBV6-5; clone_size: few; d_call: -; j_call: TRBJ1-1; cdr3_nt: TGTGCCAGCAGTTACTCGAGGAGAACTTTCTTT; cdr3_aa: CASSYSRRTFF
v_call: TRBV24-1; clone_size: -; d_call: -; j_call: TRBJ2-7; cdr3_nt: TGTGCCACCAGTAAGGGGCACGAGCAGTACTTC; cdr3_aa: CATSKGHEQYF
v_call: TRBV9; clone_size: -; d_call: -; j_call: TRBJ2-1; cdr3_nt: TGTGCCAGCAGCGTAGTGGGCGGCTCCTACAATGAGCAGTTCTTC; cdr3_aa: CASSVVGGSYNEQFF
v_call: TRBV11-2; clone_size: -; d_call: TRBD2; j_call: TRBJ2-1; cdr3_nt: TGTGCCAGCAGCTTAGGTCCCAGCGGGAGAGTCTACAATGAGCAGTTCTTC; cdr3_aa: CASSLGPSGRVYNEQFF
v_call: TRBV27; clone_size: -; d_call: -; j_call: TRBJ1-2; cdr3_nt: TGTGCCAGCAGTTTATCCGGTGCTAACTATGGCTACACCTTC; cdr3_aa: CASSLSGANYGYTF
v_call: TRBV4-1; clone_size: -; d_call: -; j_call: TRBJ2-5; cdr3_nt: TGCGCCAGCCAGGAGACCCAGTACTTC; cdr3_aa: CASQETQYF
v_call: TRBV28; clone_size: -; d_call: TRBD1; j_call: TRBJ1-1; cdr3_nt: TGTGCCAGCAGTTTCTCCCTGACAGGGAAGAAGGATCAAGCTTTCTTT; cdr3_aa: CASSFSLTGKKDQAFF
v_call: TRBV19; clone_size: -; d_call: -; j_call: TRBJ1-1; cdr3_nt: TGTGCCAGTAGTATCCGAGAGGGTAGATTTGAAGCTTTCTTT; cdr3_aa: CASSIREGRFEAFF
v_call: TRBV5-1; clone_size: -; d_call: -; j_call: TRBJ2-1; cdr3_nt: TGCGCCAGCAGCTTGCAACAGGGCAATGAGCAGTTCTTC; cdr3_aa: CASSLQQGNEQFF
v_call: TRBV14; clone_size: once; d_call: -; j_call: TRBJ2-7; cdr3_nt: TGTGCCAGCAGCCAAGGTCTCCAGGGATACGAGCAGTACTTC; cdr3_aa: CASSQGLQGYEQYF
v_call: TRBV27; clone_size: -; d_call: -; j_call: TRBJ2-7; cdr3_nt: TGTGCCAGCAGTTTTCGGGAAGCTTACGAGCAGTACTTC; cdr3_aa: CASSFREAYEQYF
v_call: TRBV11-2; clone_size: -; d_call: -; j_call: TRBJ2-7; cdr3_nt: TGTGCCAGCAGCTTAAAGAGGGCGCAACTCTACGAGCAGTACTTC; cdr3_aa: CASSLKRAQLYEQYF
v_call: TRBV5-1; clone_size: -; d_call: -; j_call: TRBJ2-1; cdr3_nt: TGCGCCAGCAGCTTACAACAGGGAAATGAGCAGTTCTTC; cdr3_aa: CASSLQQGNEQFF
v_call: TRBV7-2; clone_size: -; d_call: -; j_call: TRBJ2-2; cdr3_nt: TGTGCCAGCAGCTCCCGGGGGAGATCGAACACCGGGGAGCTGTTTTTT; cdr3_aa: CASSSRGRSNTGELFF